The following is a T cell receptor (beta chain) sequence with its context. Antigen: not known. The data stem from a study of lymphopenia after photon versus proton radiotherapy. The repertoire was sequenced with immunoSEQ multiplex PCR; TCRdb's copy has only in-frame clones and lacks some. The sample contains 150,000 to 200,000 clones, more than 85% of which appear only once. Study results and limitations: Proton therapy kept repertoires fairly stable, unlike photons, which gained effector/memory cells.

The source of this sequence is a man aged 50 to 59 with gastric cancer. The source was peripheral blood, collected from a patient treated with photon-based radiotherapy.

In DNA form, the CDR3 reads TGCGCCAGCAGCTTGGGGGGCACACGTTATGGCTACACCTTC. The encoded protein is CASSLGGTRYGYTF. The J gene is TRBJ1-2, the V gene TRBV5-1; perhaps TRBD1 as D (5 bases). The CDR3 length is 14 residues. CDR1 SGHRS and CDR2 YFSETQ come from the germline V gene. V lost 0 bases, J lost 5 bases, and 11 bases lay in between.